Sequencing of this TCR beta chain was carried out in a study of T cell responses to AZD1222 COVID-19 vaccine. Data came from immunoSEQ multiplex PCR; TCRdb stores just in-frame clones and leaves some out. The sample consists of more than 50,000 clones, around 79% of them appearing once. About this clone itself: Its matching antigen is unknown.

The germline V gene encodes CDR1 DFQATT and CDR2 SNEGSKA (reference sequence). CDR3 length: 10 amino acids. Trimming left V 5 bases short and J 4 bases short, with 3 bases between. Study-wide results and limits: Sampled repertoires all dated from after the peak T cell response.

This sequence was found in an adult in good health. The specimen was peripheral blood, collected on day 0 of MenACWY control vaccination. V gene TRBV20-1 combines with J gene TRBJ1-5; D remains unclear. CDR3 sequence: CSAVNQPQHF. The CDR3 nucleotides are TGCAGTGCTGTTAATCAGCCCCAGCATTTT.